This TCR beta chain was captured in a study of identical twins. TCRdb reanalysed the 5' RACE reads using MiXCR and keeps one entry per CDR3 protein. The table has some 1,600,000 distinct CDR3 sequences, less than 40% seen once. For this clonotype: Its antigen is unidentified.

Germline assignment: CDR1 MGHDK and CDR2 SYGVNS. Between the trimmed V and J ends, which lost 1 base and 6 bases, there was a span of 10 bases. The CDR3 runs 14 residues. Study-wide results and limits: Clonotypes of the beta chain that were abundant in cord blood carried fewer insertions (memory repertoires showed none). Models predicted too little out-of-frame TCR alpha sharing in monozygotic twins.

This chain joins TRBV25-1 and TRBJ2-1, with D perhaps matching TRBD1 (5 bases). This sequence originates from a newborn girl in good health. The sequencing input was cord blood. The CDR3 spells CASSELDRPNEQFF. The CDR3 DNA sequence: TGTGCCAGCAGTGAATTAGACAGACCCAATGAGCAGTTCTTC.